This T cell receptor beta chain emerged from a study of shared clonotypes between healthy human individuals. Sequencing was performed with immunoSEQ multiplex PCR; in TCRdb, only in-frame clones are kept and a portion is missing. Of 950,000 to 1,100,000 clones listed, 60% to 80% are singletons. Comments on this clone: Its specificity is unknown.

Researchers partitioned CD4+ cells into CD45RA+ naive and CD45RA-negative memory subsets. CDR1 KGHSH and CDR2 LQKENI come from the germline V gene. The V gene lost 6 bases and the J gene lost 3 bases, with 11 bases spanning the gap. The CDR3 runs 13 residues. Study-wide points: Memory subsets generally showed smaller estimated richness than naive subsets did. Represented genetic and exposure-history diversity was restricted by having few donors. Relative to their counterparts shared across all four donors, non-shared clonotypes exhibited diminished generation probabilities.

This sequence joins TRBV18 and TRBJ1-2; unclear D gene. Sequencing was performed on memory CD4+ T cells sorted from blood. Subset denoted: CD45RA-negative fraction. The TCR was taken from a young man in good health. The CDR3: CASSPWEDYGYTF. CDR3 in DNA: TGTGCCAGCTCCCCCTGGGAGGACTATGGCTACACCTTC.